The present T cell receptor (beta chain) was sequenced within a study of CD4 T cells in relation to SARS-CoV-2 and coronaviruses. Germline values: CDR1 MGHRA, CDR2 YSYEKL. The CDR3 contains 15 residues. Between the trimmed V and J ends, which lost 4 bases and 5 bases, there was a span of 18 bases. 9.4 x 10^4 or so naive or memory CD4+ cells were cultured with CEF peptides for about 10 days. Clones were sequenced by immunoSEQ multiplex PCR, and TCRdb holds only the in-frame ones, with some missing. Among 35,000 or so clones listed, 77% were seen once. The count of this clone is one. Its antigen remains unidentified.

This TCR derives from an adult with COVID-19. The chain carries TRBV4-1 and TRBJ2-7, with D perhaps matching TRBD2 (5 bases). Source material: memory CD4+ T cells from PBMCs, cultured in vitro. The CDR3 nucleotides are TGCGCCAGCAGCCGCCTACTAGGATTAGGAGACGAGCAGTACTTC. Protein sequence: CASSRLLGLGDEQYF.